Listed here are 6 T cell receptor beta chains from one sample, sequenced in a study of T cell repertoires in cytomegalovirus infection. TCRdb ran MiXCR on the reads and lists one entry per CDR3 protein. The sample gives approximately 500,000 distinct CDR3 sequences, 11% of which show up once; approximately 10% is in the top ten. Material for sequencing was PBMCs. These receptors were collected from a human donor in good health (CMV status not recorded). Some clones in this sample may be carry-over from other donors' samples.

This clonotype appeared many times. The rearrangement joins TRBV7-2 to TRBJ1-1, with TRBD1 as a possible D gene (5 bases). Germline V gene lookup returns CDR1 SGHTA and CDR2 FQGNSA. The length of the CDR3 is 17 residues. V gave up 1 base and J gave up 1 base, with 16 bases separating them. This chain's CDR3 is CASSLDRLGGRNTEAFF. The CDR3 nucleotides are TGTGCCAGCAGCTTAGACCGTTTGGGGGGACGGAACACTGAAGCTTTCTTT.

The V and J genes are TRBV3-1 and TRBJ1-5, with a tentative D call TRBD1 (5 bases). Germline CDR1 and CDR2: LGHDT and YNNKEL (reference sequence). The CDR3 runs to 15 residues. The V and J ends lost 1 base and 6 bases respectively, with 13 bases between them. CDR3 coding DNA: TGTGCCAGCAGCCAAGGCGCGCCCGGGGGTCAGCCCCAGCATTTT. Encoded protein: CASSQGAPGGQPQHF.

This clonotype was observed at least ten times. The genes are TRBV12-3 or TRBV12-4 and TRBJ1-1; D is perhaps TRBD1 (6 bases). The CDR3 contains 15 residues. Trimming shortened V by 10 bases and J by 0 bases, and 18 bases separated the two germline ends. In DNA, the CDR3 is TGTGCCACCACCCTGGGCAGGGGACTGAACACTGAAGCTTTCTTT. Residues: CATTLGRGLNTEAFF.

The chain recombines TRBV2 with TRBJ1-1, with a possible D match to TRBD1 (5 bases). Germline assignment: CDR1 SNHLY and CDR2 FYNNEI. The CDR3 is made up of 13 amino acids. Trimming took off 7 bases at V and 0 bases at J, with 9 bases between the two ends. The CDR3 bases are TGTGCCAGCATTTTGACAGTGAACACTGAAGCTTTCTTT. Translating gives CASILTVNTEAFF.

There are many counts of this clonotype. This chain uses TRBV20-1 with TRBJ2-6; D remains ambiguous. The germline CDR1 and CDR2 sequences are DFQATT and SNEGSKA (reference sequence). V lost 3 bases, J lost 0 bases, and 9 bases lay in between. The CDR3 is made up of 15 amino acids. In nucleotides, the CDR3 is TGCAGTGCTAGTGCGTGGGACTCTGGGGCCAACGTCCTGACTTTC. It encodes CSASAWDSGANVLTF.

This clonotype came up many times. The V and J genes are TRBV11-1 and TRBJ2-1; D unclear. The CDR3 covers 14 residues. The germline V gene encodes CDR1 SGHAT and CDR2 FQDESV (reference sequence). With 5 bases removed from V and 1 base from J, the gap between germline ends came to 9 bases. CDR3 coding DNA: TGTGCCAGCAGCCCAACGAGGTCCTACAATGAGCAGTTCTTC. Its protein is CASSPTRSYNEQFF. The variable domain in full, with the rest retrieved from reference TRBV11-1 and TRBJ2-1, is EAEVAQSPRYKITEKSQAVAFWCDPISGHATLYWYRQILGQGPELLVQFQDESVVDDSQLPKDRFSAERLKGVDSTLKIQPAELGDSAMYLCASSPTRSYNEQFFGPGTRLTVL.